This TCR beta chain was sequenced for a study of T cells in Graves' hyperthyroidism and ophthalmopathy. Germline assignment: CDR1 SGHVS and CDR2 FNYEAQ. V gave up 1 base and J gave up 6 bases, with 7 bases separating them. The CDR3 is 14 amino acids. Amplification of TCR beta CDR3 regions was performed using RNA transcripts as template. The study used the HTBI primer set for a first-round RT-PCR of the TCR CDR3. Each CDR3 protein gets one entry after TCRdb re-called the multiplex PCR reads with MiXCR. Of around 100,000 distinct CDR3 sequences listed, about 50% are singletons. This clonotype was recorded at least ten times.

The chain couples TRBV7-6 to TRBJ1-6; the D is unclear. Sequenced material: blood. This TCR was recovered from a man aged 40-49 years with Graves' hyperthyroidism. The CDR3 here is CASSLGVRNSPLHF. The CDR3 DNA sequence: TGTGCCAGCAGCTTAGGGGTCCGTAATTCACCCCTCCACTTT.